Shown below are 25 T cell receptor beta chains from a single sample sequenced in a study of CD8+ T cells in alopecia areata. RNA was extracted and reverse transcribed into cDNA as the sequencing template. Only in-frame clones appear in the TCRdb table, and some are missing; sequencing was by immunoSEQ multiplex PCR. Of 90,000 to 130,000 clones in the sample, around 59% were seen once. The sample taken for sequencing was CD8+ T cells sorted from blood. These receptors were collected from a human donor in good health.

The chain has TRBV7-6 and TRBJ1-6; no clear D gene. This CDR3 is built from 14 residues. Germline V lookup: CDR1 SGHVS, CDR2 FNYEAQ. Trimming shortened V by 0 bases and J by 8 bases, and 8 bases separated the two germline ends. CDR3 bases: TGTGCCAGCAGCTTAGCATTTTCGCATTCACCCCTCCACTTT. Amino acid sequence: CASSLAFSHSPLHF. The whole variable domain, filled in from reference TRBV7-6 and TRBJ1-6, reads GAGVSQSPRYKVTKRGQDVALRCDPISGHVSLYWYRQALGQGPEFLTYFNYEAQQDKSGLPNDRFSAERPEGSISTLTIQRTEQRDSAMYRCASSLAFSHSPLHFGNGTRLTVT.

The chain uses TRBV7-9 and TRBJ1-1; D unresolved. The CDR3 loop spans 13 amino acids. The germline V and J ends were trimmed by 6 bases and 1 base, with 9 bases remaining between them. The V gene's germline CDR1 is SEHNR and CDR2 FQNEAQ (reference sequence). CDR3 loop: CASSDDTNTEAFF. CDR3 in DNA: TGTGCCAGCAGTGACGATACGAACACTGAAGCTTTCTTT.

This chain joins TRBV29-1 and TRBJ2-6, with TRBD1 as a possible D gene (5 bases). V dropped 4 bases and J dropped 2 bases, with 15 bases sitting between them. Germline V gene lookup returns CDR1 SQVTM and CDR2 ANQGSEA. This CDR3 has 16 amino acids. The CDR3 protein is CSVAGLPGPGANVLTF. In DNA form, the CDR3 reads TGCAGCGTTGCAGGGCTTCCAGGTCCTGGGGCCAACGTCCTGACTTTC.

The V and J genes are TRBV6-6 and TRBJ1-1; D is uncertain. Germline CDR1 is MNHNY and CDR2 is SVGAGI (reference sequence). Deletions cut 4 bases from V and 1 base from J, with 10 bases between. The CDR3 sequence is 14 residues long. This CDR3 reads CASSLNGENTEAFF. In DNA, the CDR3 is TGTGCCAGCAGTTTAAACGGAGAGAACACTGAAGCTTTCTTT.

The genes are TRBV6-1 and TRBJ1-2; D perhaps matches TRBD1 (6 bases). The CDR3 consists of 12 residues. Germline lookup yields CDR1 MNHNS and CDR2 SASEGT. V was cut by 5 bases and J by 8 bases, with 12 bases left in between. The CDR3 region is CASSRTAEGYTF. In DNA, the CDR3 is TGTGCCAGCAGTCGGACAGCAGAAGGCTACACCTTC.

The J gene is TRBJ2-1, the V gene TRBV19; D ambiguous. Germline V gives CDR1 LNHDA, CDR2 SQIVND (reference sequence). Trimming pared 1 base from V and 7 bases from J, leaving 8 bases between. The CDR3 consists of 13 residues. The CDR3 region has the DNA TGTGCCAGTAGTATAGTAGGCCTGAATGAGCAGTTCTTC. Protein product: CASSIVGLNEQFF.

This clone is a singleton in its sample. The CDR3 sequence: CASSFTWEWDNSPLHF. The DNA of the CDR3 is TGTGCCAGCAGCTTTACGTGGGAGTGGGATAATTCACCCCTCCACTTT. J is TRBJ1-6 and V is TRBV5-6, with D unclear. Germline-derived CDR1 and CDR2 are SGHDT and YYEEEE. The CDR3 is made up of 16 amino acids. The ends were cut back, 2 bases at V and 5 bases at J, with 14 bases in the middle.

In its sample, this clone was seen a few times. The V and J genes are TRBV7-3 and TRBJ1-1; D ambiguous. From germline, CDR1 is SGHTA and CDR2 FQGTGA. Trimming left V 3 bases short and J 0 bases short, with 5 bases between. The CDR3 is 13 amino acids. CDR3 loop: CASSFGLNTEAFF. Written as DNA, the CDR3 is TGTGCCAGCAGCTTCGGCTTGAACACTGAAGCTTTCTTT.

The chain combines TRBV11-2 with TRBJ1-3; D gene unclear. Germline V gene sequence: CDR1 SGHAT, CDR2 FQNNGV. The CDR3 has 12 residues. Trimming stripped 2 bases from V and 15 bases from J, with 14 bases between. The CDR3 protein is CASSLSGLRGYF. The DNA of the CDR3 is TGTGCCAGCAGCTTAAGTGGCCTCCGTGGATATTTT.

The chain carries TRBV30 and TRBJ2-7; D unresolved. V lost 0 bases and J 3 bases, leaving 9 bases between the germline ends. Germline V lookup: CDR1 GTSNPN, CDR2 SVGIG (reference sequence). The CDR3 consists of 13 residues. The CDR3 here is CAWSVLRSYEQYF. CDR3 nucleotides: TGTGCCTGGAGTGTACTTCGGAGCTACGAGCAGTACTTC.

This clone was seen only a few times. J is TRBJ2-7 and V is TRBV28; D not certain. With 5 bases removed from V and 0 bases from J, the gap between germline ends came to 17 bases. Looked up from germline, CDR1 is MDHEN and CDR2 is SYDVKM. The CDR3 extends over 16 amino acids. CDR3 bases: TGTGCCAGCAGTGGGCGAAGCACCTTAAGCTCCTACGAGCAGTACTTC. This encodes CASSGRSTLSSYEQYF.

V is TRBV4-3 and J is TRBJ2-1; 8 bases map to TRBD2. Germline V gene lookup returns CDR1 LGHNA and CDR2 YSLEER. This CDR3 has 16 residues. V trimming: 3 bases; J trimming: 10 bases; junction bases outside the gene matches: 14. CDR3 DNA sequence: TGCGCCAGCAGCCATATACGGCGGGGGGCACCCCACGAGCAGTTCTTC. It is translated as CASSHIRRGAPHEQFF.

This clone was found a few times. At one of its ends the junction is not consistent with the germline gene, which may arise from a read error. The chain employs TRBV4-3 and TRBJ2-1; D possibly corresponds to TRBD2 (5 bases). This CDR3 comprises 15 residues. Germline V gives CDR1 LGHNA, CDR2 YSLEER. CDR3 loop: CASSQEESPGGEQFF. In nucleotides, the CDR3 is TGCGCCAGCAGTCAAGAGGAATCGCCGGGCGGGGAGCAGTTCTTC.

This clone has just one count. The chain uses TRBV19 and TRBJ1-2; 10 nucleotides agree with TRBD1. This CDR3 comprises 14 residues. V dropped 7 bases and J dropped 2; count of bases not matched to a gene: 4. Per germline, CDR1 LNHDA and CDR2 SQIVND (reference sequence). CDR3 in DNA: TGTGCCAGTACCTGGACAGGGGGGAACTATGGCTACACCTTC. Its protein product is CASTWTGGNYGYTF.

This clone was counted a few times. This chain joins TRBV15 and TRBJ2-7, with D unclear. CDR3 length: 14 residues. Germline CDR1 is LNHNV and CDR2 is YYDKDF (reference sequence). The germline V and J ends were trimmed by 3 bases and 1 base, with 10 bases remaining between them. The CDR3 sequence is CATSSPQGSYEQYF. The CDR3 nucleotides are TGTGCCACCAGCAGCCCACAAGGGTCCTACGAGCAGTACTTC.

The count of this clone is one. The chain is built from TRBV4-1 and TRBJ1-1, with no clear D. V was trimmed by 0 bases and J by 1 base, leaving 12 bases between them. The CDR3 covers 16 residues. CDR1 and CDR2 (germline): MGHRA, YSYEKL. The CDR3 loop is CASSQDLGGWNTEAFF. CDR3 bases: TGCGCCAGCAGCCAAGACTTGGGCGGGTGGAACACTGAAGCTTTCTTT.

The chain carries TRBV29-1 and TRBJ1-1; D unclear. The germline V gene encodes CDR1 SQVTM and CDR2 ANQGSEA. Trimming took 1 base from V and 1 from J, leaving 7 bases between them. The CDR3 spans 13 residues. CDR3 in DNA: TGCAGCGTTGAAGCGGGTCGGAACACTGAAGCTTTCTTT. Amino acid sequence: CSVEAGRNTEAFF.

The chain joins TRBV28 to TRBJ1-1; weak D call: TRBD1 (5 bases). The germline V and J ends were trimmed by 6 bases and 1 base, with 12 bases remaining between them. Germline V CDR1 and CDR2: MDHEN, SYDVKM. The CDR3 extends over 14 amino acids. Here the CDR3 reads CASRDGGWNTEAFF. CDR3 sequence (DNA): TGTGCCAGCAGGGACGGGGGTTGGAACACTGAAGCTTTCTTT.

The chain joins TRBV5-1 to TRBJ2-7; TRBD2 matches at 10 bases. Germline V gene data show CDR1 as SGHRS and CDR2 as YFSETQ. The length of the CDR3 is 18 residues. V was pared by 5 bases and J by 0 bases, with 14 bases of the junction left unmatched. The CDR3 sequence: CASSWIAGGLSASYEQYF. The DNA for the CDR3 is TGCGCCAGCAGTTGGATAGCGGGGGGCTTGTCCGCCTCCTACGAGCAGTACTTC.

This clone was counted between two and nine times. The chain joins TRBV7-9 to TRBJ2-2; D might be TRBD2 (6 bases). The CDR3 is 14 residues long. V lost 7 bases, J lost 6 bases, and 15 bases lay in between. Germline V CDR1 and CDR2: SEHNR, FQNEAQ (reference sequence). The CDR3 nucleotides are TGTGCCAGCACCTCCCACGGGGAGGCCGGGGAGCTGTTTTTT. Encoded protein: CASTSHGEAGELFF.

A few counts support this clone. This sequence joins TRBV28 and TRBJ2-2; 10 positions match TRBD1. The CDR3 has 17 amino acids. V lost 5 bases and J lost 6; bases outside the gene matches: 12. Germline values: CDR1 MDHEN, CDR2 SYDVKM. CDR3: CASSTRPGTGVAGELFF. For the CDR3, the DNA is TGTGCCAGCAGTACAAGACCCGGGACAGGGGTCGCCGGGGAGCTGTTTTTT. Based on the CDR3 plus reference TRBV28 and TRBJ2-2, the full variable domain is DVKVTQSSRYLVKRTGEKVFLECVQDMDHENMFWYRQDPGLGLRLIYFSYDVKMKEKGDIPEGYSVSREKKERFSLILESASTNQTSMYLCASSTRPGTGVAGELFFGEGSRLTVL.

The chain has TRBV15 and TRBJ2-7, with 8 bases that match TRBD1. V shed 5 bases and J 6 bases; nucleotides not matched to a gene: 12. The CDR3 is made up of 15 amino acids. Germline V gene data show CDR1 as LNHNV and CDR2 as YYDKDF (reference sequence). This chain's CDR3 is CATSEDRGGFGEQYF. The CDR3 DNA reads as TGTGCCACCAGCGAAGACAGGGGCGGTTTCGGCGAGCAGTACTTC.

This chain joins TRBV29-1 and TRBJ2-7; D is possibly TRBD2 (6 bases). The CDR3 runs to 12 residues. Trimming shortened V by 7 bases and J by 2 bases, and 12 bases separated the two germline ends. The germline V gene encodes CDR1 SQVTM and CDR2 ANQGSEA. Here the CDR3 reads CSAGTGAYEQYF. CDR3 sequence (DNA): TGCAGCGCCGGGACGGGAGCCTACGAGCAGTACTTC.

In the case of this clone: This specimen includes other DNA sequences encoding the same CDR3. V gene TRBV25-1 combines with J gene TRBJ1-6; D unclear. The germline CDR1 and CDR2 sequences are MGHDK and SYGVNS. V was trimmed by 1 base and J by 10 bases, leaving 14 bases between them. The length of the CDR3 is 15 residues. The CDR3 region has the DNA TGTGCCAGCAGTGAATCTGGAGGTGCTGAGTCACCCCTCCACTTT. Residues: CASSESGGAESPLHF.

The chain joins TRBV5-1 to TRBJ1-2; 8 bases line up with TRBD1. Germline CDR1 is SGHRS and CDR2 is YFSETQ. V lost 5 bases and J lost 5; bases outside the gene matches: 5. CDR3 length: 13 residues. The CDR3 bases are TGCGCCAGCAGGGGGACAGGCTTATATGGCTACACCTTC. Translated, it gives CASRGTGLYGYTF.